The rows below give T cell receptor beta chains drawn from one sample of a study of T cell responses to AZD1222 COVID-19 vaccine. TCRdb keeps only in-frame clones here, not all; method: immunoSEQ multiplex PCR. The data show around 250,000 clones, 90% to 95% seen once. The sequencing here drew on peripheral blood, taken on day 0 of AZD1222 vaccination. These receptors came from an adult in good health. The CDR3 runs from the conserved cysteine through the conserved F or W. A D gene is named only where the DNA matches it firmly. The size field is filled for only some rows; it gives once, few, many or a size class.

V gene	J gene	D gene	clone size	CDR3 DNA	CDR3 protein
TRBV29-1	TRBJ2-2	.	.	TGCAGCGTTGACCCCCCGCGGAACACCGGGGAGCTGTTTTTT	CSVDPPRNTGELFF
TRBV5-1	TRBJ2-1	TRBD1	.	TGCGCCAGCAGCCAGACAGGGGTAGGTCATGAGCAGTTCTTC	CASSQTGVGHEQFF
TRBV18	TRBJ1-1	.	once	TGTGCCAGCTCACCAAAACAGGGGAACACTGAAGCTTTCTTT	CASSPKQGNTEAFF
TRBV6-5	TRBJ1-5	.	.	TGTGCCAGCATCCCAGGAGCCCCCAATCAGCCCCAGCATTTT	CASIPGAPNQPQHF
TRBV10-3	TRBJ2-7	.	.	TGTGCCATCAGTGTGAGGGGCGAAGACGAGCAGTACTTC	CAISVRGEDEQYF
TRBV4-2	TRBJ1-2	.	.	TGTGCCAGCAGCCAAAGGGACGGAGGAAATGGCTACACCTTC	CASSQRDGGNGYTF
TRBV9	TRBJ2-2	.	.	TGTGCCAGCAGCGTCAGCTTGTCGAACACCGGGGAGCTGTTTTTT	CASSVSLSNTGELFF
TRBV9	TRBJ1-2	.	.	TGTGCCAGCAGCGTAGATCCAGCGGGGGACTATGGCTACACCTTC	CASSVDPAGDYGYTF
TRBV5-1	TRBJ2-7	TRBD1	.	TGCGCCAGCAGCTTAGGGGGCCCCTACGAGCAGTACTTC	CASSLGGPYEQYF
TRBV20-1	TRBJ2-7	.	.	TGCAGTGCTAGTGGGTACGAGCAGTACTTC	CSASGYEQYF
TRBV6-5	TRBJ1-6	.	.	TGTGCCAGCAGTTCCCACCAGGGTTCACCCCTCCACTTT	CASSSHQGSPLHF
TRBV9	TRBJ2-1	TRBD2	.	TGTGCCAGCAGCGCCGCGCGGACTAGCGGTCCCTACAATGAGCAGTTCTTC	CASSAARTSGPYNEQFF
TRBV5-1	TRBJ2-1	.	.	TGCGCCAGCAGCTTCGCTTCAGGGGTCTCCTACAATGAGCAGTTCTTC	CASSFASGVSYNEQFF
TRBV5-1	TRBJ2-3	.	.	TGCGCCAGCAGCTTCCTACAGGGTCCCGATACGCAGTATTTT	CASSFLQGPDTQYF
TRBV7-9	TRBJ2-3	TRBD2	.	TGTGCCACCCGACTAGCGGGAGTCACAGATACGCAGTATTTT	CATRLAGVTDTQYF
TRBV5-1	TRBJ1-1	TRBD1	.	TGCGCCAGCAGCGTATCACAGGGGGCGGTCACTGAAGCTTTCTTT	CASSVSQGAVTEAFF
TRBV4-2	TRBJ1-3	.	.	TGTGCCAGCAGCCAAGCCCGCGGTCAGTTCGCTGGAAACACCATATATTTT	CASSQARGQFAGNTIYF